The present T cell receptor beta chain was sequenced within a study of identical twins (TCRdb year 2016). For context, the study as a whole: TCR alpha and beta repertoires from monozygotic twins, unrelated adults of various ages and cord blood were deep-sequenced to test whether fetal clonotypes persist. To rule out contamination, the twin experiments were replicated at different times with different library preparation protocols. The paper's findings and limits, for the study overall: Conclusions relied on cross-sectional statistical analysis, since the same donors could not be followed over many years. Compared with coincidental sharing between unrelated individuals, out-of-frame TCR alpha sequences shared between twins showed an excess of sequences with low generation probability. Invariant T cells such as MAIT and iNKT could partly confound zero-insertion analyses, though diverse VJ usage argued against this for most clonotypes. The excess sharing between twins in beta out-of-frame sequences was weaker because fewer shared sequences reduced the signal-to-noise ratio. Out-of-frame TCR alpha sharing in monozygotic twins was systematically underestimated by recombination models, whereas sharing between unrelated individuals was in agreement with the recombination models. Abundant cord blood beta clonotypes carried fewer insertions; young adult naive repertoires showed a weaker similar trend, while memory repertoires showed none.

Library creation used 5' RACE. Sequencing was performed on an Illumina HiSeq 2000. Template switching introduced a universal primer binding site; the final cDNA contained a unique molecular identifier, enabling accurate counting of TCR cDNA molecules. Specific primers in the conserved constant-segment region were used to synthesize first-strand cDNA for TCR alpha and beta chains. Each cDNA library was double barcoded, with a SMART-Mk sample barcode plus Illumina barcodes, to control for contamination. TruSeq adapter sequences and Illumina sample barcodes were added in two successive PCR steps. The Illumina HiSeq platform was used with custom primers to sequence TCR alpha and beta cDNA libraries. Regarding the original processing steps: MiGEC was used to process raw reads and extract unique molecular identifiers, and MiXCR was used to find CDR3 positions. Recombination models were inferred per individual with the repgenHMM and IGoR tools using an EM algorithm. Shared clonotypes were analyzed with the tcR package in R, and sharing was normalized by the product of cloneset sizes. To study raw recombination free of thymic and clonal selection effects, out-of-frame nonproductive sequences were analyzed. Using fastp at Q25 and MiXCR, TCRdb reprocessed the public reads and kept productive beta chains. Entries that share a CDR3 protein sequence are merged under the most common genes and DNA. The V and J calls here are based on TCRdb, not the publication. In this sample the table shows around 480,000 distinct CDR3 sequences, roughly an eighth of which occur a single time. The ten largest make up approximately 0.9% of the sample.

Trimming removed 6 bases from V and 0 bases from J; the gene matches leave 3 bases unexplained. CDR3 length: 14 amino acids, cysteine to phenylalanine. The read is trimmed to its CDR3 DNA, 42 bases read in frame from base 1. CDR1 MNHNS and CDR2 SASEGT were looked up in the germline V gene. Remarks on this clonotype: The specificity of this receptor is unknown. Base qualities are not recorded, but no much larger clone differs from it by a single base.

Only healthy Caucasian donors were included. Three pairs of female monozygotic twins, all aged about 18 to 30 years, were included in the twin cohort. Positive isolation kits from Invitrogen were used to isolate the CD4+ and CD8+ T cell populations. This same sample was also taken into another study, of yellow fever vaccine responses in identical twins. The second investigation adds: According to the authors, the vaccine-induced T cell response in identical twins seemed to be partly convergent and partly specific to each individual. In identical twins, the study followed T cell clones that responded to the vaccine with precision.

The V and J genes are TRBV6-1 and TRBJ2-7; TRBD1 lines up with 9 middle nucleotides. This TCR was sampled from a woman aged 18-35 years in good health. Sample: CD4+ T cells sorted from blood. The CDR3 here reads CASRGTGPSYEQYF. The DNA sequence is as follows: TGTGCCAGCAGAGGGACAGGGCCCTCCTACGAGCAGTACTTC.